The 9 T cell receptor beta chains in this list originate from one sample, sequenced in a study of OX40 agonist ivuxolimab in advanced cancers. Method: immunoSEQ multiplex PCR; TCRdb's copy keeps in-frame clones and lacks some. Of fewer than 25,000 clones in the sample, 75% to 85% were seen once. Specimen: CD4+ or CD8+ T cells sorted from blood, collected in a trial of the OX40 agonist ivuxolimab. The receptors come from an adult with an advanced solid tumor such as melanoma, head and neck, liver or kidney cancer.

The rearrangement links TRBV7-3 to TRBJ2-3, with 10 bases fitting TRBD2. Trimming removed 4 bases from V and 2 bases from J; junction bases left unmatched: 3. Per the germline V gene, CDR1 is SGHTA and CDR2 is FQGTGA. CDR3 length: 15 residues. The CDR3 here is CASSSSGSFTDTQYF. The CDR3 bases are TGTGCCAGCAGCTCTAGCGGGAGTTTCACAGATACGCAGTATTTT.

The chain recombines TRBV6-1 with TRBJ2-7; 7 positions agree with TRBD1. The junction had 8 bases not matched to a gene; V was cut back by 5 bases and J by 1 base. From germline, CDR1 is MNHNS and CDR2 SASEGT. The CDR3 length is 15 residues. The CDR3 DNA reads as TGTGCCAGCAGTTTCCACGGGACAGAGTCCTACGAGCAGTACTTC. Its translation: CASSFHGTESYEQYF.

The chain employs TRBV9 and TRBJ2-3, with D possibly TRBD1 on 6 matching bases. The germline CDR1 and CDR2 sequences are SGDLS and YYNGEE. The CDR3 totals 15 residues. V lost 3 bases, J lost 3 bases, and 14 bases lay in between. This CDR3 reads CASSAHREKTDTQYF. CDR3 DNA: TGTGCCAGCAGCGCCCACAGGGAAAAAACAGATACGCAGTATTTT.

This chain links TRBV7-9 with TRBJ2-3; no reliable D call. CDR1 and CDR2 (germline): SEHNR, FQNEAQ (reference sequence). This CDR3 has 14 amino acids. The V end lost 3 bases, the J end lost 2 bases, and 9 bases lay between the germline ends. The CDR3 nucleotides read TGTGCCAGCAGCTTCCAGAGTACCACAGATACGCAGTATTTT. Its translation is CASSFQSTTDTQYF.

This chain links TRBV6-5 with TRBJ2-3, with 7 positions matching TRBD1. The length of the CDR3 is 14 residues. CDR1 MNHEY and CDR2 SVGAGI come from the germline V gene. J gave up 4 bases and V 4 bases, and 5 bases lay outside the gene matches. The CDR3: CASSSGGGADTQYF. The CDR3 nucleotides are TGTGCCAGCAGTTCAGGGGGTGGCGCAGATACGCAGTATTTT.

The J gene is TRBJ1-2, the V gene TRBV13, with 7 bases lining up with TRBD1. J gave up 4 bases and V 5 bases, and 10 bases lay outside the gene matches. This CDR3 contains 15 residues. Germline V gene sequence: CDR1 PRHDT, CDR2 FYEKMQ (reference sequence). Here the CDR3 DNA reads TGTGCCAGCAGCCCCCCGGTGACAGGGTCCTATGGCTACACCTTC. Protein product: CASSPPVTGSYGYTF.

This sequence joins TRBV4-1 and TRBJ2-7; the match to TRBD1 covers 9 bases. This CDR3 comprises 16 residues. In germline, CDR1 is MGHRA, CDR2 YSYEKL. Losses at the gene ends were 3 bases for V and 3 bases for J; bases not matched to a gene: 9. The CDR3 loop is CASSHPTQTGGYEQYF. The DNA of the CDR3 is TGCGCCAGCAGCCATCCCACACAGACAGGGGGCTACGAGCAGTACTTC.

This sequence joins TRBV2 and TRBJ2-6, with D hard to call. V lost 5 bases, J lost 5 bases, and 22 bases lay in between. CDR1 is SNHLY, CDR2 FYNNEI, per germline. CDR3 size: 18 residues. The CDR3 DNA reads TGTGCCAGCAGTACTGCTTGTTACATACAAAGTCGGGCCAACGTCCTGACTTTC. This codes for CASSTACYIQSRANVLTF.

J is TRBJ2-7 and V is TRBV6-5; 8 positions match TRBD1. The CDR3 consists of 15 residues. Germline CDR1 and CDR2: MNHEY and SVGAGI. The V and J ends lost 2 bases and 4 bases, in that order; junction bases with no gene match: 7. The CDR3: CASSYGQGALYEQYF. The CDR3 DNA reads as TGTGCCAGCAGTTACGGGCAGGGGGCTTTATACGAGCAGTACTTC.